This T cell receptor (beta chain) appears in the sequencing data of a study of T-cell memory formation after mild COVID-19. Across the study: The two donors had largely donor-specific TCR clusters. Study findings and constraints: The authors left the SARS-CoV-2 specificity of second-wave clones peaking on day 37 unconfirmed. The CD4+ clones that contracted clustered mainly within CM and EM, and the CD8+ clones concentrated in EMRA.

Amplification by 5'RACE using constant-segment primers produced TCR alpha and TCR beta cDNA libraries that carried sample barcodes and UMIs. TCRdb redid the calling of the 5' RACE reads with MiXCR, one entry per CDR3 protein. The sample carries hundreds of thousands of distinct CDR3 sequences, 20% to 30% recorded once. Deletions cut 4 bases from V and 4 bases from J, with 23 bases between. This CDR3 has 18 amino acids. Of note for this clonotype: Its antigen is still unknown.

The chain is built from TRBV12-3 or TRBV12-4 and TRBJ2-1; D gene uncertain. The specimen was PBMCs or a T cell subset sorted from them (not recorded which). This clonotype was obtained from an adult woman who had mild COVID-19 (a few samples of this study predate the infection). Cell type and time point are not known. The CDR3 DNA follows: TGTGCCAGCAGTTCTATAGAGGCTACGGAGTGGGCATACAATGAGCAGTTCTTC. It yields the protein CASSSIEATEWAYNEQFF.